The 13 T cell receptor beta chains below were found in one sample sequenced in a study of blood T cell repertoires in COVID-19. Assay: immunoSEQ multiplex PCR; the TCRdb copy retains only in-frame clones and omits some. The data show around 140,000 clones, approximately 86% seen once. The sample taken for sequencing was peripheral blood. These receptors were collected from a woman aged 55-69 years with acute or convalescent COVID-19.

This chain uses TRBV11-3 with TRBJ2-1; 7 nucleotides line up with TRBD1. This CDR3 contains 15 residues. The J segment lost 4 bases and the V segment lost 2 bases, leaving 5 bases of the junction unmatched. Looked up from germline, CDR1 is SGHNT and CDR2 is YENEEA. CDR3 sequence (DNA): TGTGCCAGCAGCTTACGGGGACAGACTTACAATGAGCAGTTCTTC. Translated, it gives CASSLRGQTYNEQFF. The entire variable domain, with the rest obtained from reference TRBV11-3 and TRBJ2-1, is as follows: EAGVVQSPRYKIIEKKQPVAFWCNPISGHNTLYWYLQNLGQGPELLIRYENEEAVDDSQLPKDRFSAERLKGVDSTLKIQPAELGDSAVYLCASSLRGQTYNEQFFGPGTRLTVL.

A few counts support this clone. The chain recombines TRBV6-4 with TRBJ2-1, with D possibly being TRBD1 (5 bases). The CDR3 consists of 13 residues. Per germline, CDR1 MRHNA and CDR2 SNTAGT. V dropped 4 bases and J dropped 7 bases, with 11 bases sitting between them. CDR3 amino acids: CASSARKGNEQFF. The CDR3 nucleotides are TGTGCCAGCAGTGCCCGGAAGGGGAATGAGCAGTTCTTC.

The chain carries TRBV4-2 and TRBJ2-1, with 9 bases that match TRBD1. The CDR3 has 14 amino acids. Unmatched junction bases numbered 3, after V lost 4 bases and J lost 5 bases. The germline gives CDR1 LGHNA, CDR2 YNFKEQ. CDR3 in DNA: TGTGCCAGCAGCCGCCGGGACAGGGACAATGAGCAGTTCTTC. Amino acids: CASSRRDRDNEQFF.

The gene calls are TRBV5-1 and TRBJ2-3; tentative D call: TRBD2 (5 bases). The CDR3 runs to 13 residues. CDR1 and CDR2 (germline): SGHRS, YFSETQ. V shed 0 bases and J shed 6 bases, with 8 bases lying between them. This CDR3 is CASSLGAGDTQYF. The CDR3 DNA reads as TGCGCCAGCAGCTTGGGGGCGGGTGATACGCAGTATTTT.

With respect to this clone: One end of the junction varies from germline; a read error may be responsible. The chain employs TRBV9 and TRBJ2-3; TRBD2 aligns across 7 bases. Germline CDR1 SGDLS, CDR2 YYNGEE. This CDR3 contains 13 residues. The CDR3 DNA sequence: TGTGCCAGCAGCGTAGAGGGAGGGAGGCCTCCGGCCTTT. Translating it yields CASSVEGGRPPAF. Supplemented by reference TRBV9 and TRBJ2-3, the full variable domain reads DSGVTQTPKHLITATGQRVTLRCSPRSGDLSVYWYQQSLDQGLQFLIQYYNGEERAKGNILERFSAQQFPDLHSELNLSSLELGDSALYFCASSVEGGRPPAFGPGTRLTVL.

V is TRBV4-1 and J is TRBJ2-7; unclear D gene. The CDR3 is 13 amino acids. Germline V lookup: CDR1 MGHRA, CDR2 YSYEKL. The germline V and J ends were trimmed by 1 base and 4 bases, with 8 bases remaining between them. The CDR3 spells CASSQGQDYEQYF. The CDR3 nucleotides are TGCGCCAGCAGCCAAGGGCAGGATTACGAGCAGTACTTC.

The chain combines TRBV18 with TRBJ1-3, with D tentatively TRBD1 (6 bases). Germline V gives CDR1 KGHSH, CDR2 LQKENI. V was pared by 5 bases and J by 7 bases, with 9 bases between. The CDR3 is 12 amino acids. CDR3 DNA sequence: TGTGCCAGCTCATCCCAGGGGAACACCATATATTTT. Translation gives CASSSQGNTIYF.

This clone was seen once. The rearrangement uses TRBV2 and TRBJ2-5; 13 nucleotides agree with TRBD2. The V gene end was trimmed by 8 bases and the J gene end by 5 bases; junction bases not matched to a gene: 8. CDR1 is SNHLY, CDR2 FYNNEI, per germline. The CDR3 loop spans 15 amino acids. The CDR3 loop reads CASLGLAGLMETQYF. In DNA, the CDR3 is TGTGCCAGCCTGGGACTAGCGGGGCTGATGGAGACCCAGTACTTC.

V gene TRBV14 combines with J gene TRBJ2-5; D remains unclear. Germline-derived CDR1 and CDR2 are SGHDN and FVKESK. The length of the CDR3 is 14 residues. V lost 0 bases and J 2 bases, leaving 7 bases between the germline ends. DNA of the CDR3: TGTGCCAGCAGCCAAGATCTAGGTCAAGAGACCCAGTACTTC. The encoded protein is CASSQDLGQETQYF.

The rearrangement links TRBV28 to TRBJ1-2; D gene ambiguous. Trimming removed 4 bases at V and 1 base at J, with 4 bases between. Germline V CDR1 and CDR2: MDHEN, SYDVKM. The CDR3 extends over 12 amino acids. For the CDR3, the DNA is TGTGCCAGCAGTTCACTTAACTATGGCTACACCTTC. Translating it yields CASSSLNYGYTF.

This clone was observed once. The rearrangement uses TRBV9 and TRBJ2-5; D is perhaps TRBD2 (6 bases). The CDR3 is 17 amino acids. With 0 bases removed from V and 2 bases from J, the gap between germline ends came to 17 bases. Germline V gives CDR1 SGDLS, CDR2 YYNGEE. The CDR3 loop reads CASSVGRGGWGQETQYF. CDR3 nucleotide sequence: TGTGCCAGCAGCGTAGGGAGAGGAGGGTGGGGGCAAGAGACCCAGTACTTC.

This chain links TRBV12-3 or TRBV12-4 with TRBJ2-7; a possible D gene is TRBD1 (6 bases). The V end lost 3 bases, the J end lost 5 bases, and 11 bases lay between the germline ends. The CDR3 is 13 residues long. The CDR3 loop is CASSLWGPNEQYF. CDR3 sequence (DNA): TGTGCCAGCAGTTTGTGGGGGCCGAACGAGCAGTACTTC.

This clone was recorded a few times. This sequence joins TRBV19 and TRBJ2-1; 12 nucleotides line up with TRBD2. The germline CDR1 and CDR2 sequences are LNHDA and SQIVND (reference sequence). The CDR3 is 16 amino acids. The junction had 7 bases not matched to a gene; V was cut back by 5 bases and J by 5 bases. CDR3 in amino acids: CASSPWTSGAHNEQFF. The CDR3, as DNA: TGTGCCAGTAGTCCCTGGACTAGCGGGGCCCACAATGAGCAGTTCTTC.